A selection of T cell receptor beta chains follows, all from one sample in a study of shared clonotypes between healthy human individuals. Clones were read by immunoSEQ multiplex PCR, and TCRdb kept only the in-frame ones, dropping some. The sample shows hundreds of thousands of clones, more than 95% of them seen only once. Sequencing was done on a sample of naive CD8+ T cells sorted from blood. The receptors were gathered from a man aged 25-45 years in good health. CDR3s leave out the opening cysteine and the closing phenylalanine or tryptophan. Rows give clone size only sometimes, using once, few, many, or a class for an expanded clone.

abundance	v_gene	j_gene	CDR3aa
-	TRBV4-1	TRBJ2-7	ASSPRLTGVSYEQY
once	TRBV25-1	TRBJ1-2	ASSEYRAEDGYT
-	TRBV9	TRBJ2-2	ASSEPRGGGDTGELF
-	TRBV29-1	TRBJ2-1	SVETGGSEQF
-	TRBV27	TRBJ2-1	ASSKLAGGPSEQF
-	TRBV28	TRBJ2-5	ASQGESRETQY
once	TRBV19	TRBJ1-4	ASSPTSRDSGYEKLF
-	TRBV5-4	TRBJ2-7	ASSASGSYEQY
-	TRBV29-1	TRBJ2-3	SVEGGLPTDTQY
-	TRBV7-9	TRBJ1-1	ASSRTRGAEAF
-	TRBV7-6	TRBJ2-7	ASSLTSGFYEQY
-	TRBV7-9	TRBJ2-5	ASAGETQY
-	TRBV27	TRBJ2-7	ASSLSQRSYEQY
-	TRBV29-1	TRBJ2-7	SVDEGTNEQY
-	TRBV7-9	TRBJ1-2	ASSEGGYGYT
-	TRBV29-1	TRBJ2-7	SVLGGTYEQY